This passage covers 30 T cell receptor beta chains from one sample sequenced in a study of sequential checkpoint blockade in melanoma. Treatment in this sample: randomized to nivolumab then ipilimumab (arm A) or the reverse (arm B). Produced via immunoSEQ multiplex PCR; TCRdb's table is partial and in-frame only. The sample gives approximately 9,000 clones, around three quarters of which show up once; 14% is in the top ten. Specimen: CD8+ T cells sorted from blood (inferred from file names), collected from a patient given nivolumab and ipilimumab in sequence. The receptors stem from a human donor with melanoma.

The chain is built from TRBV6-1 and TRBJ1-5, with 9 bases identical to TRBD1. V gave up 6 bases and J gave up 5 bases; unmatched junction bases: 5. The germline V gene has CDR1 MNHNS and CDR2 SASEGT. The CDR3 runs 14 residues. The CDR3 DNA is TGTGCCAGCAGCCCCGGGACAGGGTATCAGCCCCAGCATTTT. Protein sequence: CASSPGTGYQPQHF.

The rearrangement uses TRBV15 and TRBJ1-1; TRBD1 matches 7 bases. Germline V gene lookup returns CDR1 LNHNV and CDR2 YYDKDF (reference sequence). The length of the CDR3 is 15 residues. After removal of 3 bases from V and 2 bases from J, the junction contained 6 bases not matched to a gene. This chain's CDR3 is CATSRTGQSNTEAFF. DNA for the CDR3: TGTGCCACCAGCAGGACGGGACAGTCAAACACTGAAGCTTTCTTT.

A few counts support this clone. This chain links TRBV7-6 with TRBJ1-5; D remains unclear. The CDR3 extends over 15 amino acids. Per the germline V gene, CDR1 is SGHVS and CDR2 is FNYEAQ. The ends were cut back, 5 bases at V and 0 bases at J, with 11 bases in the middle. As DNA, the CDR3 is TGTGCCAGCAGCGAGGGCCCGTATAGCAATCAGCCCCAGCATTTT. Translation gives CASSEGPYSNQPQHF.

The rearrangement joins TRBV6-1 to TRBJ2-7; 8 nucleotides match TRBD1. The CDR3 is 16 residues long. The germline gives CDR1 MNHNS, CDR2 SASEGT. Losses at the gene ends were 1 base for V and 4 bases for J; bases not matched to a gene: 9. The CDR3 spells CASSEVQGAARYEQYF. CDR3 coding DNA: TGTGCCAGCAGTGAAGTCCAGGGGGCAGCAAGATACGAGCAGTACTTC.

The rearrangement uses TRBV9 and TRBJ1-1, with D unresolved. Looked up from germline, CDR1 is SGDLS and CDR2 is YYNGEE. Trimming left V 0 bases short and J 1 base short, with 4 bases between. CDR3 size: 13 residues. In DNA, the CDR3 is TGTGCCAGCAGCGTAGCTCCGAACACTGAAGCTTTCTTT. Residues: CASSVAPNTEAFF.

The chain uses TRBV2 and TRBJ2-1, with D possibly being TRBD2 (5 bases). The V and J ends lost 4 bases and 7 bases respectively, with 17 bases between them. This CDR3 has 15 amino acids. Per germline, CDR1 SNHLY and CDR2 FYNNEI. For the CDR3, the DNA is TGTGCCAGCAGTGGGGTGGCTGAACCGGGGAATGAGCAGTTCTTC. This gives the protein CASSGVAEPGNEQFF.

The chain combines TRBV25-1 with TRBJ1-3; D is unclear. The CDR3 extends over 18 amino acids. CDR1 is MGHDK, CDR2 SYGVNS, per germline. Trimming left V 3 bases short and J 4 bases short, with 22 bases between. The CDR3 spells CASSDHPHREREGNTIYF. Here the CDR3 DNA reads TGTGCCAGCAGTGATCACCCTCATCGGGAAAGAGAAGGAAACACCATATATTTT.

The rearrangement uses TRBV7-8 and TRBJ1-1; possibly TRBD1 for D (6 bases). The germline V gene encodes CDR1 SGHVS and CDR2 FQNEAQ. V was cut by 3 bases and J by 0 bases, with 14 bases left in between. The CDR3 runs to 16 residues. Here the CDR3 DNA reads TGTGCCAGCAGCTTTGGAACCAGGGGACTGAACACTGAAGCTTTCTTT. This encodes CASSFGTRGLNTEAFF. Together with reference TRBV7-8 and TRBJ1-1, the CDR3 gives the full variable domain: GAGVSQSPRYKVAKRGQDVALRCDPISGHVSLFWYQQALGQGPEFLTYFQNEAQLDKSGLPSDRFFAERPEGSVSTLKIQRTQQEDSAVYLCASSFGTRGLNTEAFFGQGTRLTVV.

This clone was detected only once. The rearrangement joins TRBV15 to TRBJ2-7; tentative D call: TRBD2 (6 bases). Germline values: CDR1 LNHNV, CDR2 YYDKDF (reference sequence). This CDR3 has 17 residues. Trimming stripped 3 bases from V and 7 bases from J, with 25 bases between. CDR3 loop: CATSSSGTPLRRMEQYF. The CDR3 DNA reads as TGTGCCACCAGCAGCTCCGGGACTCCTTTACGCAGGATGGAGCAGTACTTC.

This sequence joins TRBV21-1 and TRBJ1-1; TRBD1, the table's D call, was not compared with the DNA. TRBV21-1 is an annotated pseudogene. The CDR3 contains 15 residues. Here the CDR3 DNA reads TGTGCCAGCAGCAAACGGACAGCAAAGAACACTGAAGCTTTCTTT. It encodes CASSKRTAKNTEAFF.

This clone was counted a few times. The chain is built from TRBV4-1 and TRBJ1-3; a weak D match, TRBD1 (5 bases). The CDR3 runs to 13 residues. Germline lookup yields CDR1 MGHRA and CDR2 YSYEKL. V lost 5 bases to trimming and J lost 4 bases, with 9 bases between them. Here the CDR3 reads CASSAGFGNTIYF. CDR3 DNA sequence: TGCGCCAGCAGCGCAGGGTTCGGAAACACCATATATTTT.

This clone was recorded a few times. The CDR3 reads CASSFRLAGQNTGELFF. The DNA for the CDR3 is TGCGCCAGCAGCTTCCGCCTAGCGGGCCAGAACACCGGGGAGCTGTTTTTT. The chain links TRBV5-1 to TRBJ2-2, with 8 bases fitting TRBD2. The V gene's germline CDR1 is SGHRS and CDR2 YFSETQ. This CDR3 is 17 amino acids long. V dropped 2 bases and J dropped 1; count of bases not matched to a gene: 7.

The CDR3 bases are TGCAGCGGGGGGCAGCGTGACTACAATGAGCAGTTCTTC. Amino acid sequence: CSGGQRDYNEQFF. The gene calls are TRBV29-1 and TRBJ2-1; tentatively, D is TRBD1 (6 bases). V lost 7 bases to trimming and J lost 3 bases, with 13 bases between them. The CDR3 length is 13 residues. Germline V gives CDR1 SQVTM, CDR2 ANQGSEA.

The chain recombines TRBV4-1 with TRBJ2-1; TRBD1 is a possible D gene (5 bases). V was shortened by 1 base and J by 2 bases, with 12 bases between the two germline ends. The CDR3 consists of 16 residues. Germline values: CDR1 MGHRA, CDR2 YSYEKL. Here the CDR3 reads CASSQGGAATYNEQFF. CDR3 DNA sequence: TGCGCCAGCAGCCAAGGGGGCGCGGCTACCTACAATGAGCAGTTCTTC.

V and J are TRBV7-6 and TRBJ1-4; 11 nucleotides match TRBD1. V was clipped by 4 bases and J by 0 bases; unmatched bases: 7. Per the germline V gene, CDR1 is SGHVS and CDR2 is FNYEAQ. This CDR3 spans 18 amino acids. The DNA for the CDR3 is TGTGCCAGCAGCTACGGACAGGGGGCGGGGGCAACTAATGAAAAACTGTTTTTT. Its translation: CASSYGQGAGATNEKLFF.

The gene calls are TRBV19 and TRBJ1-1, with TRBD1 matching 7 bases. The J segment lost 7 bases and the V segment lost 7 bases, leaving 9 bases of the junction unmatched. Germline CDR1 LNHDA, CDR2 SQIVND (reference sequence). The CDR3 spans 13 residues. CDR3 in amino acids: CASTWSGGIEAFF. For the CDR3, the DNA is TGTGCCAGTACGTGGTCAGGGGGAATTGAAGCTTTCTTT.

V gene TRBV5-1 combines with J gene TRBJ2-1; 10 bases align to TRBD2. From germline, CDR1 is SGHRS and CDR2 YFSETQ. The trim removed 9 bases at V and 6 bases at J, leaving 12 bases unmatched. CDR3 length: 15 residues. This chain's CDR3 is CATAISGGPGNEQFF. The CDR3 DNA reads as TGCGCCACCGCTATTAGCGGGGGGCCGGGCAATGAGCAGTTCTTC.

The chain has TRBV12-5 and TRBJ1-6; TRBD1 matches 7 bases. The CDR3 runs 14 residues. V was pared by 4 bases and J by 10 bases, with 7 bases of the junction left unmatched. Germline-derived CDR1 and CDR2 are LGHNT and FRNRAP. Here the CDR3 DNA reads TGTGCTAGTGGTTCGACAGGGATTAGGTCACCCCTCCACTTT. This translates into CASGSTGIRSPLHF.

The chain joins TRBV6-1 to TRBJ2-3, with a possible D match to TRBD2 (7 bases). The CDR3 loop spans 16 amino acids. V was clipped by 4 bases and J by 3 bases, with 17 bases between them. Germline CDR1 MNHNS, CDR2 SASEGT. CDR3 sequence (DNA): TGTGCCAGCAGTGTCCTCCCAGGGGAGGGGACAGATACGCAGTATTTT. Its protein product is CASSVLPGEGTDTQYF.

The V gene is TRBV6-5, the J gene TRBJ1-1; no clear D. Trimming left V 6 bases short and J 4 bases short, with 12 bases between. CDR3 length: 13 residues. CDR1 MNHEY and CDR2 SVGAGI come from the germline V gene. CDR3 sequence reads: CASSPPTGTEAFF. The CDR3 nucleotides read TGTGCCAGCAGCCCCCCTACGGGCACTGAAGCTTTCTTT.

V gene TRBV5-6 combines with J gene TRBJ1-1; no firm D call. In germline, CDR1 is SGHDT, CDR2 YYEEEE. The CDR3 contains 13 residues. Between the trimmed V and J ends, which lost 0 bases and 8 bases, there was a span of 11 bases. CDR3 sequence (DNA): TGTGCCAGCAGCTTGGGAGGGAGGTCGGAAGCTTTCTTT. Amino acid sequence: CASSLGGRSEAFF.

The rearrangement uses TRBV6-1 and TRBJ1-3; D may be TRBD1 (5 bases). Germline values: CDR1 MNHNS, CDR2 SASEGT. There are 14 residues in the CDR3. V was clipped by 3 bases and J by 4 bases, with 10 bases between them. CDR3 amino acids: CASSDREEGNTIYF. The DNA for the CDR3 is TGTGCCAGCAGTGACAGGGAGGAAGGAAACACCATATATTTT.

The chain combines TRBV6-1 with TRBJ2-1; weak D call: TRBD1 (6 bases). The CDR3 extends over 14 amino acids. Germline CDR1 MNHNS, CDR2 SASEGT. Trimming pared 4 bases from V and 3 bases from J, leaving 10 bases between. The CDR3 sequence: CASSAGDLYNEQFF. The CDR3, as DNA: TGTGCCAGCAGTGCAGGGGATCTCTACAATGAGCAGTTCTTC.

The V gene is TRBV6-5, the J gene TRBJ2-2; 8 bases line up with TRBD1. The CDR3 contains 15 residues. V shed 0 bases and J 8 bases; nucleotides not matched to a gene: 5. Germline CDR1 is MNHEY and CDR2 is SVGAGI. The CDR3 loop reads CASSYSTGEAGELFF. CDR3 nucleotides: TGTGCCAGCAGTTACTCGACAGGGGAGGCGGGGGAGCTGTTTTTT.

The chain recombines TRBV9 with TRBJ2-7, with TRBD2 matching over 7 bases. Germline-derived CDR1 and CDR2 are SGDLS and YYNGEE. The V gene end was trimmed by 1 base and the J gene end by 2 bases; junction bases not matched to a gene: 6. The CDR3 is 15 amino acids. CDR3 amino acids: CASSVSPAGAYEQYF. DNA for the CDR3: TGTGCCAGCAGCGTAAGCCCGGCGGGGGCCTACGAGCAGTACTTC.

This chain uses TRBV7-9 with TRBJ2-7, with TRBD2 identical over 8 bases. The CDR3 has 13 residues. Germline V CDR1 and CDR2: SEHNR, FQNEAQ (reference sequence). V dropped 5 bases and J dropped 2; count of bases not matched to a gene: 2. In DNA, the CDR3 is TGTGCCAGCAGCGAGACTAGCGCCTACGAGCAGTACTTC. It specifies CASSETSAYEQYF.

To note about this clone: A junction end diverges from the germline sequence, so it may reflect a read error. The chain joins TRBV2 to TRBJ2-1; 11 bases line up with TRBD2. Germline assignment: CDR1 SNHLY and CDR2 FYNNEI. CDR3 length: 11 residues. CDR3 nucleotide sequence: TGTGCCAGCAGTAAACTAGCGGGAGAAATCTTC. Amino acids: CASSKLAGEIF.

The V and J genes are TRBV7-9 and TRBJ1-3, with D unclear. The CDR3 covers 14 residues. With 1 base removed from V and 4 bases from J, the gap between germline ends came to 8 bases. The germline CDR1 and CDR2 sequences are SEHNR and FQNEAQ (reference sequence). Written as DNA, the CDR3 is TGTGCCAGCAGCTTAGTAGCTCAAGGAAACACCATATATTTT. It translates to CASSLVAQGNTIYF.

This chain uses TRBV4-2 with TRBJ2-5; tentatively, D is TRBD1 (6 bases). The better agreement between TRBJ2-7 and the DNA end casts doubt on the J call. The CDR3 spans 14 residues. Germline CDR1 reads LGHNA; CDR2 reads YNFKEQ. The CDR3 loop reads CASSPSDSSYEQYF. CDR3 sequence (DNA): TGTGCCAGCAGCCCTTCGGACAGCTCCTACGAGCAGTACTTC.

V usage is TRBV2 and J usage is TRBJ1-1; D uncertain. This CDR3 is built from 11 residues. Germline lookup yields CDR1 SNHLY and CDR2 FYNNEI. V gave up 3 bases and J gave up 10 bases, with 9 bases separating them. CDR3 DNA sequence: TGTGCCAGCAGTGACGGAGTTGGAGCTTTCTTT. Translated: CASSDGVGAFF.